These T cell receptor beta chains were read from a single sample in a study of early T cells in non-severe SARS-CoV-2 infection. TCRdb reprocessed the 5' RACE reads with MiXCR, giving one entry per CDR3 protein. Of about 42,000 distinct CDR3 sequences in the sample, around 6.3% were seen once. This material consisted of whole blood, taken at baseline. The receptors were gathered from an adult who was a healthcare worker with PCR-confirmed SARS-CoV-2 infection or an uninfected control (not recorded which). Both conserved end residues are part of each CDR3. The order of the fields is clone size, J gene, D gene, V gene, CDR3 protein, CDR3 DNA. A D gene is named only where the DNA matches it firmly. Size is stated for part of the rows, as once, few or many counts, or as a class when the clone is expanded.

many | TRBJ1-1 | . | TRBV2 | CASTTQGNTEAFF | TGTGCCAGCACTACACAGGGGAACACTGAAGCTTTCTTT
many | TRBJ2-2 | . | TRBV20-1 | CSASSPAGNTGELFF | TGCAGTGCTAGTAGCCCAGCGGGGAACACCGGGGAGCTGTTTTTT
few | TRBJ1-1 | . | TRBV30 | CAWSWRADMNTEAFF | TGTGCCTGGAGTTGGCGGGCGGATATGAACACTGAAGCTTTCTTT
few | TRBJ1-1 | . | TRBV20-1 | CSAKQRPAKNTEAFF | TGCAGTGCTAAACAGCGCCCAGCTAAGAACACTGAAGCTTTCTTT
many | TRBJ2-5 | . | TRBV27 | CASSSGPTQETQYF | TGTGCCAGCAGTTCCGGGCCGACCCAAGAGACCCAGTACTTC
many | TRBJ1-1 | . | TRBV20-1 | CSARDFRGSTEAFF | TGCAGTGCTAGAGATTTCAGGGGCAGCACTGAAGCTTTCTTT
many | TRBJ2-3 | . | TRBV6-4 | CASSDSPTLTDTQYF | TGTGCCAGCAGTGACTCCCCCACGCTCACAGATACGCAGTATTTT
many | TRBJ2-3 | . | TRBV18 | CASSPPATDTQYF | TGTGCCAGCTCACCACCGGCCACAGATACGCAGTATTTT
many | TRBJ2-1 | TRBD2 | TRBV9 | CASSVLASGGYNEQFF | TGTGCCAGCAGCGTTCTAGCTAGCGGGGGGTACAATGAGCAGTTCTTC
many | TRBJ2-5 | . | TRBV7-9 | CASSGITHQETQYF | TGTGCCAGCAGCGGGATAACGCACCAAGAGACCCAGTACTTC
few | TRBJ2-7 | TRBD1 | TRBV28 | CASSPPGQGKSEQYF | TGTGCCAGCAGTCCTCCGGGACAGGGAAAGTCCGAGCAGTACTTC
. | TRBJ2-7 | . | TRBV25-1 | CASQNQAPHLYEQYF | TGTGCCAGCCAGAATCAGGCGCCCCACCTCTACGAGCAGTACTTC
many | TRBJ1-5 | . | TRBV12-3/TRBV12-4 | CASSSGQYSNQPQHF | TGTGCCAGCAGTTCCGGACAGTATAGCAATCAGCCCCAGCATTTT
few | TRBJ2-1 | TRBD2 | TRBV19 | CASSISGGAKNEQFF | TGTGCCAGTAGTATAAGCGGGGGGGCAAAGAATGAGCAGTTCTTC
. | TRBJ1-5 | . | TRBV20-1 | CSARPGMSNQPQHF | TGCAGTGCTAGACCCGGGATGAGCAATCAGCCCCAGCATTTT
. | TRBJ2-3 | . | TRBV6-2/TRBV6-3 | CASSKRGDSYTDTQYF | TGTGCCAGCAGCAAACGCGGGGACAGTTACACAGATACGCAGTATTTT
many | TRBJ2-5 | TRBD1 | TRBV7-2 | CASSLAAGGARETQYF | TGTGCCAGCAGCTTAGCGGCAGGGGGCGCGAGAGAGACCCAGTACTTC